The 25 T cell receptor beta chains below come from one sample, sequenced in a study of blood T cell repertoires in COVID-19. TCRdb's table, derived via immunoSEQ multiplex PCR, lists solely in-frame clones and lacks some. This table holds nearly 300,000 clones, about 91% found once. What was sequenced was peripheral blood. Receptors were obtained from a woman aged 30 to 39 who had recovered from COVID-19.

The V call is TRBV2, the J call TRBJ2-1; TRBD1 matches at 10 bases. The CDR3 covers 15 residues. J gave up 4 bases and V 1 base, and 1 base lay outside the gene matches. Germline V CDR1 and CDR2: SNHLY, FYNNEI. For the CDR3, the DNA is TGTGCCAGCAGTGAAGGGGACAGGGGATACAATGAGCAGTTCTTC. Its protein is CASSEGDRGYNEQFF.

This clone came up once. V usage is TRBV5-1 and J usage is TRBJ2-3, with D maybe TRBD1 (6 bases). Germline loops: CDR1 SGHRS, CDR2 YFSETQ. Trimming took off 3 bases at V and 2 bases at J, with 13 bases between the two ends. The CDR3 length is 15 residues. CDR3 residues: CASSYTGPTTDTQYF. In DNA form, the CDR3 reads TGCGCCAGCAGCTATACAGGGCCCACCACAGATACGCAGTATTTT.

Comments on this clone: Mismatch with germline at one junction end may stem from a read error. The chain employs TRBV6-5 and TRBJ1-2; D unclear. The CDR3 consists of 14 residues. Per the germline V gene, CDR1 is MNHEY and CDR2 is SVGAGI. CDR3 residues: CAGSWSSSYYGYTF. As DNA, the CDR3 is TGTGCCGGCAGTTGGAGCTCGAGCTACTATGGCTACACCTTC.

This clone is a singleton in its sample. The J gene is TRBJ1-2, the V gene TRBV25-1; TRBD1 matches at 7 bases. Looked up from germline, CDR1 is MGHDK and CDR2 is SYGVNS. This CDR3 is built from 14 residues. Trimming removed 6 bases from V and 3 bases from J; junction bases left unmatched: 7. The CDR3 sequence: CASRERQGHYGYTF. The DNA for the CDR3 is TGTGCCAGCAGGGAAAGACAGGGCCACTATGGCTACACCTTC.

On this clone itself: At the DNA level, this CDR3 is encoded by other sequences in the same sample as well. Here the CDR3 DNA reads TGTGCCAGCACCTTTACAGATACGCAGTATTTT. It yields the protein CASTFTDTQYF. The chain couples TRBV12-3 or TRBV12-4 to TRBJ2-3; no definite D call. The V gene lost 7 bases and the J gene lost 3 bases, with 5 bases spanning the gap. CDR3 size: 11 residues.

This clone has a handful of counts. The chain joins TRBV7-2 to TRBJ2-3; tentative D call: TRBD2 (6 bases). Germline CDR1 SGHTA, CDR2 FQGNSA. With 4 bases removed from V and 6 bases from J, the gap between germline ends came to 20 bases. The CDR3 is made up of 16 amino acids. CDR3 nucleotide sequence: TGTGCCAGCAGCTGGCCCCAGGCGGGGAAGGGGGATACGCAGTATTTT. Its translation: CASSWPQAGKGDTQYF.

The chain combines TRBV5-6 with TRBJ2-2; 8 nucleotides align to TRBD1. The V and J ends lost 5 bases and 1 base, in that order; junction bases with no gene match: 4. This CDR3 spans 15 amino acids. Germline values: CDR1 SGHDT, CDR2 YYEEEE. CDR3 residues: CASRPDRGNTGELFF. CDR3 DNA sequence: TGTGCCAGCAGACCCGACAGGGGGAACACCGGGGAGCTGTTTTTT.

V and J are TRBV24-1 and TRBJ1-2; maybe TRBD1 (5 bases). Trimming took off 4 bases at V and 0 bases at J, with 14 bases between the two ends. This CDR3 region has 16 residues. Germline assignment: CDR1 KGHDR and CDR2 SFDVKD. The CDR3 spells CATSDPKQVSNYGYTF. Here the CDR3 DNA reads TGTGCCACCAGTGACCCAAAACAGGTCTCTAACTATGGCTACACCTTC.

The V call is TRBV9, the J call TRBJ1-2; tentatively, D is TRBD1 (5 bases). Germline V lookup: CDR1 SGDLS, CDR2 YYNGEE. The V end was cut by 1 base, the J end by 2 bases, with 12 bases between. The CDR3 runs to 15 residues. The chain's CDR3 is CASSVSGVGNYGYTF. The CDR3 bases are TGTGCCAGCAGCGTATCGGGGGTGGGCAACTATGGCTACACCTTC.

The chain has TRBV28 and TRBJ2-7; D is ambiguous. CDR1 is MDHEN and CDR2 is SYDVKM in the germline V gene. This CDR3 is built from 12 residues. The V gene lost 6 bases and the J gene lost 3 bases, with 9 bases spanning the gap. The CDR3 protein is CASSSVNYEQYF. DNA for the CDR3: TGTGCCAGCAGCTCGGTAAACTACGAGCAGTACTTC.

The gene calls are TRBV5-6 and TRBJ1-6, with TRBD1 matching 8 bases. Germline trimming cut 3 bases from V and 10 bases from J; bases unmatched to any gene: 12. The CDR3 is made up of 16 amino acids. Germline V gene data show CDR1 as SGHDT and CDR2 as YYEEEE. CDR3 DNA sequence: TGTGCCAGCAGCTCGACCGGACAGGGCGGTGGATCACCCCTCCACTTT. This codes for CASSSTGQGGGSPLHF.

This rearrangement joins TRBV3-1 (or the pseudogene TRBV3-2) to TRBJ2-7, with D possibly being TRBD2 (5 bases). Germline assignment: CDR1 LGHDT and CDR2 YNNKEL (reference sequence). With 3 bases removed from V and 7 bases from J, the gap between germline ends came to 7 bases. CDR3 length: 11 residues. Here the CDR3 reads CASSQTGEQYF. Here the CDR3 DNA reads TGTGCCAGCAGCCAGACGGGAGAGCAGTACTTC.

This clone was detected a few times. CDR3 in DNA: TGTGCCAGCAGTTTCAGGGACTCCAGCACAGATACGCAGTATTTT. Its protein is CASSFRDSSTDTQYF. The rearrangement uses TRBV27 and TRBJ2-3; possible D gene TRBD2, 6 bases. In germline, CDR1 is MNHEY, CDR2 SMNVEV (reference sequence). The CDR3 is 15 residues long. Trimming left V 3 bases short and J 0 bases short, with 10 bases between.

V gene TRBV6-4 combines with J gene TRBJ1-4; no firm D call. In germline, CDR1 is MRHNA, CDR2 SNTAGT. This CDR3 is 18 amino acids long. V gave up 6 bases and J gave up 8 bases, with 28 bases separating them. In nucleotides, the CDR3 is TGTGCCAGCAGCCATTTCCGCTTCAGACTTAAACACCACGAAAAACTGTTTTTT. Its translation is CASSHFRFRLKHHEKLFF.

The CDR3: CASSPQGQEDEKLFF. DNA of the CDR3: TGTGCCAGCAGCCCGCAAGGACAGGAGGATGAAAAACTGTTTTTT. The chain recombines TRBV6-5 with TRBJ1-4; 7 nucleotides agree with TRBD1. Germline CDR1 reads MNHEY; CDR2 reads SVGAGI. The V gene end was trimmed by 6 bases and the J gene end by 6 bases; junction bases not matched to a gene: 10. This CDR3 comprises 15 residues.

The chain carries TRBV3-1 (or the pseudogene TRBV3-2) and TRBJ2-2, with a tentative D call TRBD2 (6 bases). In germline, CDR1 is LGHDT, CDR2 YNNKEL (reference sequence). The CDR3 is made up of 14 amino acids. V lost 7 bases, J lost 6 bases, and 15 bases lay in between. The chain's CDR3 is CASNNRGSAGELFF. The DNA of the CDR3 is TGTGCCAGCAATAATCGGGGGTCGGCCGGGGAGCTGTTTTTT.

The chain combines TRBV5-1 with TRBJ2-3; D possibly corresponds to TRBD1 (6 bases). There are 15 residues in the CDR3. Germline-derived CDR1 and CDR2 are SGHRS and YFSETQ. Trimming cost V 0 bases and J 6 bases, with 14 bases left between them. The CDR3 DNA follows: TGCGCCAGCAGCTTGGAGGGACATGGGGCCGATACGCAGTATTTT. Amino acid sequence: CASSLEGHGADTQYF.

This chain joins TRBV29-1 and TRBJ1-3; D unresolved. V lost 7 bases and J 1 base, leaving 11 bases between the germline ends. This CDR3 is built from 13 residues. Germline CDR1 reads SQVTM; CDR2 reads ANQGSEA. The DNA of the CDR3 is TGCAGCGCCCAAACCGGGTCTGGAAACACCATATATTTT. This codes for CSAQTGSGNTIYF. The whole variable domain, filled in from reference TRBV29-1 and TRBJ1-3, reads SAVISQKPSRDICQRGTSLTIQCQVDSQVTMMFWYRQQPGQSLTLIATANQGSEATYESGFVIDKFPISRPNLTFSTLTVSNMSPEDSSIYLCSAQTGSGNTIYFGEGSWLTVV.

The V and J genes are TRBV18 and TRBJ1-5, with 10 bases fitting TRBD1. CDR3 length: 14 residues. The germline V gene has CDR1 KGHSH and CDR2 LQKENI. V gave up 8 bases and J gave up 4 bases; unmatched junction bases: 5. This chain's CDR3 is CASTLGQGNQPQHF. CDR3 DNA sequence: TGTGCCAGCACTTTGGGACAGGGGAATCAGCCCCAGCATTTT.

The gene calls are TRBV2 and TRBJ1-6; TRBD1 agrees at 7 bases. Germline CDR1 reads SNHLY; CDR2 reads FYNNEI. The CDR3 runs to 14 residues. The J segment lost 10 bases and the V segment lost 6 bases, leaving 9 bases of the junction unmatched. The CDR3 is CASRRGDRQSPLHF. The CDR3 nucleotides are TGTGCCAGCAGGAGAGGGGACAGACAATCACCCCTCCACTTT.

This clone occurred a few times. J is TRBJ2-7 and V is TRBV4-3, with no clear D. Germline CDR1 is LGHNA and CDR2 is YSLEER. V was shortened by 1 base and J by 4 bases, with 11 bases between the two germline ends. The CDR3 totals 14 residues. The CDR3 nucleotides read TGCGCCAGCAGCCAAGGAATGTTCGGGTACGAGCAGTACTTC. Its protein product is CASSQGMFGYEQYF.

This chain uses TRBV6-5 with TRBJ2-2; D call uncertain. Trimming shortened V by 4 bases and J by 0 bases, and 12 bases separated the two germline ends. Germline V gene lookup returns CDR1 MNHEY and CDR2 SVGAGI. The CDR3 extends over 16 amino acids. The CDR3 reads CASSWQAPTNTGELFF. The CDR3 DNA reads as TGTGCCAGCAGTTGGCAGGCTCCCACGAACACCGGGGAGCTGTTTTTT.

The chain joins TRBV6-5 to TRBJ1-5; TRBD1 matches at 10 bases. Trimming took 7 bases from V and 3 from J; bases not matched to a gene: 3. CDR1 is MNHEY and CDR2 is SVGAGI in the germline V gene. CDR3 length: 14 residues. The CDR3 DNA follows: TGTGCCAGCATTGGGACAGGGGACAATCAGCCCCAGCATTTT. The encoded protein is CASIGTGDNQPQHF.

This clone turned up a few times. The gene calls are TRBV24-1 and TRBJ1-4; D is perhaps TRBD1 (5 bases). Germline assignment: CDR1 KGHDR and CDR2 SFDVKD. V lost 3 bases to trimming and J lost 13 bases, with 23 bases between them. The CDR3 has 16 amino acids. The CDR3 DNA sequence: TGTGCCACCAGTGATCGAAGGGGCCTAGAAGGAAAACGACTGTTTTTT. Residues: CATSDRRGLEGKRLFF.

The chain carries TRBV5-1 and TRBJ2-3; 8 positions agree with TRBD1. Germline CDR1 SGHRS, CDR2 YFSETQ. The CDR3 covers 16 residues. J was trimmed by 5 bases and V by 4 bases; bases with no gene match: 12. The CDR3 region is CASSKGQARGGDTQYF. The CDR3 nucleotides read TGCGCCAGCAGCAAGGGACAGGCACGAGGCGGAGATACGCAGTATTTT.